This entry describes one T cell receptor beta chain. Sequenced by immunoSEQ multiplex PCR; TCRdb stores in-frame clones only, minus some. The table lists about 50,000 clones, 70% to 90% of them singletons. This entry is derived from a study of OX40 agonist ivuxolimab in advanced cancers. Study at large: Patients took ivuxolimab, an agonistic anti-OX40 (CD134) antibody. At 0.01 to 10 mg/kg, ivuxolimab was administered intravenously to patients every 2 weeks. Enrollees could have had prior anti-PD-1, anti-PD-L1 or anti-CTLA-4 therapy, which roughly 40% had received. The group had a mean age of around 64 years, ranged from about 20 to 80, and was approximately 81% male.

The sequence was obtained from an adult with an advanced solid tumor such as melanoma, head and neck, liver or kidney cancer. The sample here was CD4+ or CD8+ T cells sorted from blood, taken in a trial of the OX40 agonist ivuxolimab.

The CDR3 loop is CASSFGTGGFQPQHF. In nucleotides, the CDR3 is TGTGCCAGCAGCTTCGGGACAGGGGGCTTTCAGCCCCAGCATTTT. This chain connects TRBV7-9 to TRBJ1-5; 12 positions match TRBD1. The CDR3 loop spans 15 amino acids. V gave up 3 bases and J gave up 6 bases; unmatched junction bases: 3. Germline CDR1 reads SEHNR; CDR2 reads FQNEAQ (reference sequence). Drawing the rest from reference TRBV7-9 and TRBJ1-5, the complete variable domain is DTGVSQNPRHKITKRGQNVTFRCDPISEHNRLYWYRQTLGQGPEFLTYFQNEAQLEKSRLLSDRFSAERPKGSFSTLEIQRTEQGDSAMYLCASSFGTGGFQPQHFGDGTRLSIL.